The present T cell receptor (beta chain) was sequenced within a study of T cell changes during pregnancy in multiple sclerosis (dated by TCRdb to between 2017 and 2020). Context from the whole study: The study looked at changes in the T cell repertoire across pregnancy in women with multiple sclerosis.

As to this clone: Its antigen remains undetermined. Within one base of it there is no much larger clone, and no base qualities were kept.

Per the germline V gene, MNHEY is the CDR1 and SVGAGI is the CDR2. Clipping removes 2 bases from V and 1 base from J, with 1 as the unmatched junction base count. The CDR3 runs 15 residues from the cysteine to the phenylalanine. The read is trimmed to its CDR3 DNA, 45 bases read in frame from base 1. Receptors were amplified or captured by the immunoSEQ multiplex PCR assay. Sourced from immuneACCESS, this table was stored by TCRdb with only in-frame sequences that have V and J called. A share of the clones is absent; for the studies checked, an unresolved V gene accounts for under half, and the remainder has no known explanation. Recorded for this sample are about 44,000 clones; 80% to 90% of them occurred a single time. In total, the top ten clones hold roughly 1.2% of the sample.

The sequence joins TRBV6-5 to TRBJ2-7, with 11 junctional bases fitting TRBD1. Sequences were derived from CD4+ T cells from peripheral blood mononuclear cells, sampled after pregnancy. The clonotype originates from a female donor with multiple sclerosis, enrolled in a pregnancy study. The CDR3 protein sequence reads: CASSYRDRGSYEQYF. The DNA sequence is as follows: TGTGCCAGCAGTTACCGGGACAGGGGGTCCTACGAGCAGTACTTC.